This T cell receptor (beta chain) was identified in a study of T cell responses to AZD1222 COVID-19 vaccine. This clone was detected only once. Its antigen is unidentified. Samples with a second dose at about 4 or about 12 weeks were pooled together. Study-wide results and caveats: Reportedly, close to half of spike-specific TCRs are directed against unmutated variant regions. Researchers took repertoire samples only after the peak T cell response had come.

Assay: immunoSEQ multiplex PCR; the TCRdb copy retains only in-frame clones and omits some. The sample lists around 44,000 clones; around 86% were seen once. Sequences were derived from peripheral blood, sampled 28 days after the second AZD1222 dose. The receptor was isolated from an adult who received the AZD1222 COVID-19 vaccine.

The CDR3 DNA reads TGCGCCAGCAGCCTTACGGAGGGGTTCTATGGCTACACCTTC. Translating gives CASSLTEGFYGYTF. The chain links TRBV4-1 to TRBJ1-2; tentatively, D is TRBD1 (5 bases). CDR1 is MGHRA and CDR2 is YSYEKL in the germline V gene. V was pared by 4 bases and J by 4 bases, with 13 bases between. This CDR3 comprises 14 residues.